This T cell receptor beta chain was retrieved from a study of Graves' ophthalmopathy and Graves' hyperthyroidism. Note on this clonotype: The antigen remains unidentified. The junction shows a germline mismatch at one end, possibly a read error.

Exclusion applied to patients with other autoimmune diseases, uncontrolled infections, pregnancy or lactation. Regarding the study as a whole: Blood also carried most expanded thyroid clonotypes exceeding 0.001 frequency.

RNA transcripts were the template, and TCR beta CDR3 regions were amplified from them. HTBI-primed first-round RT-PCR preceded second-round multiplex PCR. MiXCR, run by TCRdb on the multiplex PCR reads, gives a single entry per CDR3 protein. The data show roughly 50,000 distinct CDR3 sequences, with approximately 45% seen just once and 4.7% held by the top ten. The germline CDR1 and CDR2 sequences are SGHAT and FQDESV (reference sequence). This CDR3 contains 17 residues. The sequencing input was peripheral blood. The V call is TRBV11-1, the J call TRBJ2-3; 9 bases match TRBD2. This TCR derives from an adult woman with Graves' ophthalmopathy. The chain's CDR3 is CASSLGPSGKRTGTQYF. The CDR3 DNA reads as TGTGCCAGCAGCTTAGGGCCTAGCGGGAAGAGGACAGGTACGCAGTATTTT.